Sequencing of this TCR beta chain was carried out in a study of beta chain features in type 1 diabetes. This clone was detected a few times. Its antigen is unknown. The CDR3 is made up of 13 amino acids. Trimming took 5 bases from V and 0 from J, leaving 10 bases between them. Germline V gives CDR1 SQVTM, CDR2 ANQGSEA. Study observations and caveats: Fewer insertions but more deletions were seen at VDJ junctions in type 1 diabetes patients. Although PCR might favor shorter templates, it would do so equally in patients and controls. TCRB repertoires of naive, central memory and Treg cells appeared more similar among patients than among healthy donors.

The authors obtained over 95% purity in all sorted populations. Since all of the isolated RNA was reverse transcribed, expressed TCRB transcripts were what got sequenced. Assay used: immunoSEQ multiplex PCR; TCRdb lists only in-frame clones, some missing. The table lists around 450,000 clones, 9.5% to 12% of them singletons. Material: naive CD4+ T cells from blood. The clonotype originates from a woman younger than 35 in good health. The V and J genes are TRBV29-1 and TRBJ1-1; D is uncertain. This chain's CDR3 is CSVWGQMNTEAFF. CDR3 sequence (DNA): TGCAGCGTTTGGGGTCAAATGAACACTGAAGCTTTCTTT.